This TCR beta chain came from a study of T-cell reconstitution after alpha-beta-depleted transplantation in children (dated by TCRdb to 2016 to 2017). The study in broad terms: The study quantitatively tracked T-cell immune reconstitution after TCRalphabeta/CD19-depleted allogeneic hematopoietic cell transplantation in children using TCR repertoire profiling. General findings and caveats noted by the study authors: In some patients, the high TCRbeta diversity seen at day 60 was put down to recipient T cells and intrathymic progenitors that had survived conditioning. The apparently early recovery of alphabetaT-cell counts about two months after transplant reportedly depended on only several hundred rapidly expanded clones that came from non-depleted graft cells. The frequencies of hyperexpanded clones fell over the following months, and after one year, T-cell counts and TCRbeta diversity were mostly attributed to newly produced T cells.

The library came from PCR. The sequencer listed for this sample is Illumina HiSeq 2500. Molecular barcoding was employed in the preparation of TCR libraries, with unique molecular identifiers being used to normalize TCRbeta repertoire quantification. TCRdb ran its own pipeline on the public reads, namely fastp trimming at Q25 and MiXCR clone calling, and kept in-frame beta chains. Records with the same CDR3 protein are collapsed into one entry carrying the most frequent genes and DNA. Present in this sample are 480,000 or so distinct CDR3 sequences, more than 9% of which were seen just once. The ten most abundant clones make up around 2% of the sample. The treatment or condition tag for this specimen amounts to: allogeneic hematopoietic cell transplantation with graft depleted of TCRalphabeta T cells and CD19 B cells. TCRalphabeta/CD19-depleted allogeneic hematopoietic cell grafts were given to the transplant recipients, all of whom were children.

The germline V end is reduced by 6 bases and the J end by 2 bases; junction bases left unmatched: 4. Taken from the germline V gene, the CDR1 and CDR2 loops are SNHLY and FYNNEI. Spanning cysteine to phenylalanine, the CDR3 consists of 14 amino acids. Left in the record is the CDR3 DNA by itself, 42 bases read in frame from the first base. This clonotype occurred a few times. Its antigen specificity is not known. Base qualities are missing; no much larger clone stands one base away. The chain is encoded by TRBV2 joined to TRBJ1-2; 9 central nucleotides agree with TRBD1. This sequence was found in a child under 10 years old with inherited bone marrow failure, due to receive a stem cell transplant. Sequences were derived from PBMCs, sampled before TCRalphabeta/CD19-depleted stem cell transplant. This receptor carries the CDR3 CASSPDRGNYGYTF. The nucleotide sequence reads as follows: TGTGCCAGCAGCCCCGACAGGGGGAACTATGGCTACACCTTC.